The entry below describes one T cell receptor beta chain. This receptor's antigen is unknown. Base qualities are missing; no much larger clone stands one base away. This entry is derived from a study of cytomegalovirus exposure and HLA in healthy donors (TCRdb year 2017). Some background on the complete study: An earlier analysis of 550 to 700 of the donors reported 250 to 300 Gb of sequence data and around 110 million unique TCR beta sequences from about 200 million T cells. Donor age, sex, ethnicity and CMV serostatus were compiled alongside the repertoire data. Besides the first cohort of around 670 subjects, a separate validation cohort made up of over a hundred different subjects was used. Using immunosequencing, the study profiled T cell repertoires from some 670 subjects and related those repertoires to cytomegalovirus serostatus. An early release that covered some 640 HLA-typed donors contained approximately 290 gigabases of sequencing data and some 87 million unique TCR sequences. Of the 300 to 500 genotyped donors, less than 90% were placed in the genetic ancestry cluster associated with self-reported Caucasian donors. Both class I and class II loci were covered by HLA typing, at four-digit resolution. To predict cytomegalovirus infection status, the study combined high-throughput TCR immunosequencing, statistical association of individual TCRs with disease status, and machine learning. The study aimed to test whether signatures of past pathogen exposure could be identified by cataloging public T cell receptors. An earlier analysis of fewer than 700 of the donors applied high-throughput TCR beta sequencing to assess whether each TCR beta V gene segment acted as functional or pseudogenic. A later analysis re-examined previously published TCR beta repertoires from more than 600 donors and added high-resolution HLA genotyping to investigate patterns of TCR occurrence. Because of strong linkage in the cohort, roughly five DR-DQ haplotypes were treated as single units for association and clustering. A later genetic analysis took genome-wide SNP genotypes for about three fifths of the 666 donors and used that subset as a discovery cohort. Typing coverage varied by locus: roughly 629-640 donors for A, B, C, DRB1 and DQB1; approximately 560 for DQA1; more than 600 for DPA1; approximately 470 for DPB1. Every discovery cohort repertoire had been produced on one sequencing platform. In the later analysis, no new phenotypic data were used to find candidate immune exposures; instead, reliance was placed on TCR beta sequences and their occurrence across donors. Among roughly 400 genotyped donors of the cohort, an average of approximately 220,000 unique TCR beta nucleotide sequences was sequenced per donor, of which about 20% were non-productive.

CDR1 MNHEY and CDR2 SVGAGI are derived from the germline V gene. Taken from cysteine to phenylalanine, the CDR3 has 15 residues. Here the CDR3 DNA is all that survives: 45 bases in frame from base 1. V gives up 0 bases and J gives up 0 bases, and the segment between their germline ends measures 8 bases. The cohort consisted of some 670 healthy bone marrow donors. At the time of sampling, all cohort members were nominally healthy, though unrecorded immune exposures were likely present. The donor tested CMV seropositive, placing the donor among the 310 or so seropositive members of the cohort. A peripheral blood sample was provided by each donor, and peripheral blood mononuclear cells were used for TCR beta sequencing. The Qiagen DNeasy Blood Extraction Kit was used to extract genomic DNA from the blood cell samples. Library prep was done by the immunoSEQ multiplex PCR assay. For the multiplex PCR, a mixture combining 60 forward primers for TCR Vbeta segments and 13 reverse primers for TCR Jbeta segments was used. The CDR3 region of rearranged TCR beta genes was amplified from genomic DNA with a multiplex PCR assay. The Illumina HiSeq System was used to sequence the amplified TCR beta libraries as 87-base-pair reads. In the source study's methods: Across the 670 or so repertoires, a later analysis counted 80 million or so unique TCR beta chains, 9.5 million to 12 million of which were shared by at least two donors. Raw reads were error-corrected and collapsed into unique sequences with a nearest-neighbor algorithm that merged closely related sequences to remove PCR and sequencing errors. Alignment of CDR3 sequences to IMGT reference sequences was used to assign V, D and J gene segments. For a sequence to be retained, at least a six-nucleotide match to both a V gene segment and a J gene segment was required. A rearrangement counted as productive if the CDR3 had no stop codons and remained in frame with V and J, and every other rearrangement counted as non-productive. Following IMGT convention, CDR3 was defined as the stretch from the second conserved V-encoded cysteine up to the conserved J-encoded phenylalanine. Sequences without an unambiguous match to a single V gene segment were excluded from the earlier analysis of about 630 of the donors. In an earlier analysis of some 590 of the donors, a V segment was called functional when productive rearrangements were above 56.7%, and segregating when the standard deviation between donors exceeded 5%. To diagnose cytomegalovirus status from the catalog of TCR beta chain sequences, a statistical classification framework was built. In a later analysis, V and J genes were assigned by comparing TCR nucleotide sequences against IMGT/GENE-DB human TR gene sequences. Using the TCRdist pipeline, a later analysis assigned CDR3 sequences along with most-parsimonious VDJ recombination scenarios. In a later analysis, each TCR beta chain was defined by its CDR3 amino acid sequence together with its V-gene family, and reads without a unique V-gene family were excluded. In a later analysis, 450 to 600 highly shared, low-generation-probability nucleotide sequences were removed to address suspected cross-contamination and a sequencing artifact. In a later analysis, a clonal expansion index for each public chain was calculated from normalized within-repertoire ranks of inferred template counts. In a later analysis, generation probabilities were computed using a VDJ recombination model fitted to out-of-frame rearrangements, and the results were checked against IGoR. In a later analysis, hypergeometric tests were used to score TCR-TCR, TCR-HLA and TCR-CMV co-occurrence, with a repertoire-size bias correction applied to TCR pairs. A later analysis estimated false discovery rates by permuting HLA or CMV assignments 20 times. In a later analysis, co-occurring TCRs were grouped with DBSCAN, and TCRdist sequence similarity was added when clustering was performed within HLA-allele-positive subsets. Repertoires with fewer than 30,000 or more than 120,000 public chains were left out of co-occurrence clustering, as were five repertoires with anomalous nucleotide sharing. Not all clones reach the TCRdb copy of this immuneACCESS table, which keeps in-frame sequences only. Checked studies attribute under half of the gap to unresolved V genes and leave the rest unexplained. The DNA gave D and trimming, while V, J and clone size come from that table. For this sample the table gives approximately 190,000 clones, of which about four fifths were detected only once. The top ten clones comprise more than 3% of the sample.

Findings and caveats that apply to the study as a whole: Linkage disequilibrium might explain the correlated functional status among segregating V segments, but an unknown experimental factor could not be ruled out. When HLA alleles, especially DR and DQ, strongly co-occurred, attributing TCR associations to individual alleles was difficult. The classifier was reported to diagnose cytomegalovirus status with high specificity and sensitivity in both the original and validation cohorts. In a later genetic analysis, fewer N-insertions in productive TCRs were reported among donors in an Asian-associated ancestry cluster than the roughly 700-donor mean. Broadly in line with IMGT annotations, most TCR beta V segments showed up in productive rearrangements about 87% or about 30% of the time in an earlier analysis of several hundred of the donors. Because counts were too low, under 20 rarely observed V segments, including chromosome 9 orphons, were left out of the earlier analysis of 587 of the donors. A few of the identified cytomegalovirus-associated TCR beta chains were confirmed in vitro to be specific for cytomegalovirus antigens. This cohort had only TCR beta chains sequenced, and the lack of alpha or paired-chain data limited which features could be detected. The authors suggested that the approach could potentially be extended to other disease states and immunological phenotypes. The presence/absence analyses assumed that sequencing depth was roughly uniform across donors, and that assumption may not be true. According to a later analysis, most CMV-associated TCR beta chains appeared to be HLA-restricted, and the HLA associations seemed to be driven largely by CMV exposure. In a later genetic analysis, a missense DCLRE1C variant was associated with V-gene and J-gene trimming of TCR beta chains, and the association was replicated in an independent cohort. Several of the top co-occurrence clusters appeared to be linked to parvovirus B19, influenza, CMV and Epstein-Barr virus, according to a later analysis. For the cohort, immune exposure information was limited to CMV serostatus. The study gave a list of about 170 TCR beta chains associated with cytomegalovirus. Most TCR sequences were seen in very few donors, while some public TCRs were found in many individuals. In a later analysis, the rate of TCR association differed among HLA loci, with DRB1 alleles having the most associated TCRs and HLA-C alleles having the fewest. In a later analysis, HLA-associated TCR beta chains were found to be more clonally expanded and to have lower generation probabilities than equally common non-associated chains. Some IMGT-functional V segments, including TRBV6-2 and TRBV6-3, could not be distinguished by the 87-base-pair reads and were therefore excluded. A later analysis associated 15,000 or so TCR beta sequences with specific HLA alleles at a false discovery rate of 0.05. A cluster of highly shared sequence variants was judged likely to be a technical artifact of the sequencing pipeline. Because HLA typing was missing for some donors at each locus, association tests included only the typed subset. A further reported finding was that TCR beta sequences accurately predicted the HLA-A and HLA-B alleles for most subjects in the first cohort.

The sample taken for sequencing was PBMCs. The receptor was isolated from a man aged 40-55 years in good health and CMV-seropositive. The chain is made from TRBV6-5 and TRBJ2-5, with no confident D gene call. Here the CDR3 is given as CASSYSAEDQETQYF. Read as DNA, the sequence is TGTGCCAGCAGTTACTCGGCAGAGGACCAAGAGACCCAGTACTTC.